The clone carrying this T cell receptor beta chain was counted ten times or more. Its antigen is still unknown. The entry originates in a study of T cell repertoires in cytomegalovirus infection. Study-level findings and limits: Cumulative public TCR beta family frequency identified carriers of CMV plus the relevant HLA. The ex vivo response showed dominance by HLA-C-restricted CMV-specific TCR beta clonotypes.

V was cut by 0 bases and J by 6 bases, with 9 bases left in between. Per the germline V gene, CDR1 is SGHNT and CDR2 is YYREEE (reference sequence). The CDR3 has 13 amino acids. A single record per CDR3 protein comes from TCRdb applying MiXCR to the reads. The profile covers 160,000 or so distinct CDR3 sequences, with around a quarter appearing a single time and about a tenth taken by the ten largest. The sequenced sample consisted of PBMCs. The rearrangement joins TRBV5-4 to TRBJ1-2; a possible D gene is TRBD1 (5 bases). This TCR was sampled from a human donor in good health (CMV status not recorded). Some clones in this sample may be carry-over from other donors' samples. CDR3 sequence: CASSLVKGHGYTF. CDR3 sequence (DNA): TGTGCCAGCAGCTTGGTGAAGGGACATGGCTACACCTTC.